Shown below are 6 T cell receptor beta chains from a single sample sequenced in a study of blood T cell repertoires in COVID-19. The method was immunoSEQ multiplex PCR; TCRdb's version includes in-frame clones alone and lacks a portion of them. Found here are approximately 300,000 clones, around 89% of them singletons; the top ten hold roughly 6.3%. The sequenced sample was peripheral blood. These receptors were collected from a woman aged 45-59 years with COVID-19, enrolled during active disease.

The J gene is TRBJ2-1, the V gene TRBV30; 11 positions agree with TRBD2. After removal of 2 bases from V and 4 bases from J, the junction contained 10 bases not matched to a gene. The CDR3 has 17 residues. Germline assignment: CDR1 GTSNPN and CDR2 SVGIG (reference sequence). CDR3 DNA sequence: TGTGCCTGGAGTACCTCATTGACTAGCGGGGTATACAATGAGCAGTTCTTC. Protein: CAWSTSLTSGVYNEQFF.

The chain carries TRBV7-9 and TRBJ2-5, with 7 bases lining up with TRBD1. V shed 3 bases and J 1 base; nucleotides not matched to a gene: 8. The CDR3 extends over 16 amino acids. Germline V CDR1 and CDR2: SEHNR, FQNEAQ (reference sequence). CDR3 DNA sequence: TGTGCCAGCAGCTTTCATACAGGGGACCTCCAAGAGACCCAGTACTTC. This translates into CASSFHTGDLQETQYF.

The genes are TRBV25-1 and TRBJ2-3, with a tentative D call TRBD2 (5 bases). Trimming took 4 bases from V and 5 from J, leaving 13 bases between them. The CDR3 runs 14 residues. Per germline, CDR1 MGHDK and CDR2 SYGVNS. CDR3 nucleotide sequence: TGTGCCAGCAGTGGGGCGGGCAGCGTAGATACGCAGTATTTT. It is translated as CASSGAGSVDTQYF. The variable domain in full, completed from reference TRBV25-1 and TRBJ2-3, reads EADIYQTPRYLVIGTGKKITLECSQTMGHDKMYWYQQDPGMELHLIHYSYGVNSTEKGDLSSESTVSRIRTEHFPLTLESARPSHTSQYLCASSGAGSVDTQYFGPGTRLTVL.

The rearrangement uses TRBV15 and TRBJ1-1, with 8 bases that match TRBD1. This CDR3 has 15 residues. Germline V CDR1 and CDR2: LNHNV, YYDKDF (reference sequence). V was clipped by 0 bases and J by 5 bases; unmatched bases: 5. DNA for the CDR3: TGTGCCACCAGCAGAGATGGCAACAGGGGGACTGAAGCTTTCTTT. Its protein is CATSRDGNRGTEAFF. The whole variable domain, filled in from reference TRBV15 and TRBJ1-1, reads DAMVIQNPRYQVTQFGKPVTLSCSQTLNHNVMYWYQQKSSQAPKLLFHYYDKDFNNEADTPDNFQSRRPNTSFCFLDIRSPGLGDTAMYLCATSRDGNRGTEAFFGQGTRLTVV.

The gene calls are TRBV12-5 and TRBJ1-5; D ambiguous. The V gene lost 4 bases and the J gene lost 0 bases, with 7 bases spanning the gap. The CDR3 contains 14 residues. Per the germline V gene, CDR1 is LGHNT and CDR2 is FRNRAP. Written as DNA, the CDR3 is TGTGCTAGTGGTTCCCCCTATAGCAATCAGCCCCAGCATTTT. Translating gives CASGSPYSNQPQHF.

This sequence joins TRBV5-4 and TRBJ2-1; D is undetermined. The length of the CDR3 is 14 residues. V shed 0 bases and J shed 10 bases, with 14 bases lying between them. CDR1 SGHNT and CDR2 YYREEE come from the germline V gene (reference sequence). DNA for the CDR3: TGTGCCAGCAGCTTGGGTCAGACTTCGGAAGAGCAGTTCTTC. This gives the protein CASSLGQTSEEQFF. The full variable domain, rest sourced from reference TRBV5-4 and TRBJ2-1, is ETGVTQSPTHLIKTRGQQVTLRCSSQSGHNTVSWYQQALGQGPQFIFQYYREEENGRGNFPPRFSGLQFPNYSSELNVNALELDDSALYLCASSLGQTSEEQFFGPGTRLTVL.